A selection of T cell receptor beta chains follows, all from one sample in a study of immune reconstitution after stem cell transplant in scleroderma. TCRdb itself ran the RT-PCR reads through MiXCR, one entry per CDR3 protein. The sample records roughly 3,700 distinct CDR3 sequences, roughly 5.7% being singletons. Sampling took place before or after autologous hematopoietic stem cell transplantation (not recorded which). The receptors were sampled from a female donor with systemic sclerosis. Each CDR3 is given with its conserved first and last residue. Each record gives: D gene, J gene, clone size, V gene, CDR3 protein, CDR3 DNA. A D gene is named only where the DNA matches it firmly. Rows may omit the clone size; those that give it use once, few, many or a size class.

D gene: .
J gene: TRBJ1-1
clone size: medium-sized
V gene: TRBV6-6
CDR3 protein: CASSDEPWDEAFF
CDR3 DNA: TGTGCCAGCAGCGATGAACCCTGGGATGAAGCTTTCTTT

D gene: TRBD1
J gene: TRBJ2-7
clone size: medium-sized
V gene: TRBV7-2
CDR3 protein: CASSLTPGQGFDEQYF
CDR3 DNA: TGTGCCAGCAGCTTAACTCCGGGACAGGGATTTGACGAGCAGTACTTC

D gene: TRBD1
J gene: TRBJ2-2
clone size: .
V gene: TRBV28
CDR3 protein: CASSLSSASGGLFF
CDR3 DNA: TGTGCCAGCAGTTTATCCTCAGCCTCAGGGGGGCTGTTTTTT

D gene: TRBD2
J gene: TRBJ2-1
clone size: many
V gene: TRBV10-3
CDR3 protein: CATGTSGGNEQFF
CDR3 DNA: TGTGCCACCGGGACTAGTGGAGGGAATGAGCAGTTCTTC

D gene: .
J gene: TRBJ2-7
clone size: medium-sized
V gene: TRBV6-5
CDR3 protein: CASSSPGITYEQYF
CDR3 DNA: TGTGCCAGCAGTTCGCCAGGAATCACCTACGAGCAGTACTTC

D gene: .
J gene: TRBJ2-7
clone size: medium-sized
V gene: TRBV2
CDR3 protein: CASTPEPGVGEQYF
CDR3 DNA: TGTGCCAGCACCCCCGAACCCGGGGTCGGCGAGCAGTACTTC

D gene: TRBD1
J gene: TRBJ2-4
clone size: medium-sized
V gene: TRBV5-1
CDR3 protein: CASSLPDRLAKNIQYF
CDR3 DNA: TGCGCCAGCAGCCTCCCGGACAGGCTAGCCAAAAACATTCAGTACTTC

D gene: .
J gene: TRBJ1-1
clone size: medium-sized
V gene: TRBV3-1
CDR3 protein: CASRGSGGTEAFF
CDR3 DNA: TGTGCCAGCAGGGGTAGTGGGGGGACTGAAGCTTTCTTT

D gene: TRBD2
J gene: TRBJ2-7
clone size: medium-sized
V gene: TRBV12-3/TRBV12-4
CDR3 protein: CASSPSGGFNEQYF
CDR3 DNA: TGTGCCAGCAGCCCCTCCGGGGGGTTTAACGAGCAGTACTTC

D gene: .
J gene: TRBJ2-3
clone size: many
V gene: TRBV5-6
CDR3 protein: CASSLGPGDTQYF
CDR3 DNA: TGTGCCAGCAGCTTGGGGCCAGGCGATACGCAGTATTTT

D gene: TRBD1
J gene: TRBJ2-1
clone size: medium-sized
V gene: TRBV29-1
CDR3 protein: CSAGQINEQFF
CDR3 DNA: TGCAGCGCGGGACAGATCAATGAGCAGTTCTTC

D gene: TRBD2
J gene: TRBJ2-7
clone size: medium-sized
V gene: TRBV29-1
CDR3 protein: CSVVREGEAESSYEQYF
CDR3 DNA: TGCAGCGTTGTAAGGGAGGGAGAAGCGGAGAGCTCCTACGAGCAGTACTTC

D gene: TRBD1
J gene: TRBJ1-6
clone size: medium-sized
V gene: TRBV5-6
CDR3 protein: CASSFGTAVYNSPLHF
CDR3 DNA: TGTGCCAGCAGCTTTGGGACAGCTGTTTATAATTCACCCCTCCACTTT

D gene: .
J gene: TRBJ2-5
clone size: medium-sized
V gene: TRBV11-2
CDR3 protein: CASSWGETQYF
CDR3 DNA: TGTGCCAGCAGCTGGGGGGAGACCCAGTACTTC

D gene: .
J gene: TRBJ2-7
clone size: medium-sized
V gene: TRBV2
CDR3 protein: CASGGGELGEQYF
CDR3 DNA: TGTGCCAGCGGAGGGGGGGAGCTGGGGGAGCAGTACTTC

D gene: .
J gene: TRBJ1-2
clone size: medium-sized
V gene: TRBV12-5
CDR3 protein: CASGLPGTNYGYTF
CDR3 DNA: TGTGCTAGTGGTTTACCGGGAACTAACTATGGCTACACCTTC

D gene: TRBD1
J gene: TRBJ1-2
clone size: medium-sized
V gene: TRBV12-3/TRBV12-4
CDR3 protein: CASRPGTVTNYGYTF
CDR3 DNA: TGTGCCAGCAGACCCGGGACAGTGACTAACTATGGCTACACCTTC

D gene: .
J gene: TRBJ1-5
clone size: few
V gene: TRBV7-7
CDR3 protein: CATPGGRNQPQHF
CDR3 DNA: TGTGCTACCCCCGGGGGGCGCAATCAGCCCCAGCATTTT

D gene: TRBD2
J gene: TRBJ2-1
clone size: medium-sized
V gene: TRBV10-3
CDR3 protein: CAIRSGRPYNEQFF
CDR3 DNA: TGTGCCATCAGAAGCGGGAGGCCCTACAATGAGCAGTTCTTC